This TCR beta chain was documented in a study of control samples from healthy donors and cancer patients (dated by TCRdb to between 2020 and 2021). The protocol used for the library was the immunoSEQ multiplex PCR assay. TCRdb's version of the immuneACCESS table is confined to in-frame rearrangements and falls short of the full clone set. An unresolved V gene accounts for under half of the shortfall where checked; the remainder is of unknown origin. The sample has 150,000 or so clones on record, roughly 89% of them singletons. Jointly, the top ten make up less than 7% of the sample. This clone was recorded once. The target of this receptor is not known. Base qualities were left out, and no much larger clone turns up one base away. Taken from the germline V gene, the CDR1 and CDR2 loops are ENHRY and SYGVKD. The germline V end is reduced by 4 bases and the J end by 4 bases; junction bases left unmatched: 4. The CDR3, cysteine through phenylalanine, is 14 amino acids long. The entry retains the CDR3 DNA only, 42 bases that are in frame from base 1.

Sequenced material: blood. The receptor was derived from a man in his late teens or twenties in good health. Rearrangement joined TRBV10-3 to TRBJ1-5; 7 bases in the junction line up with TRBD1. Here the CDR3 is given as CAISVGGPNQPQHF. The DNA sequence follows: TGTGCCATCAGTGTAGGGGGCCCGAATCAGCCCCAGCATTTT.